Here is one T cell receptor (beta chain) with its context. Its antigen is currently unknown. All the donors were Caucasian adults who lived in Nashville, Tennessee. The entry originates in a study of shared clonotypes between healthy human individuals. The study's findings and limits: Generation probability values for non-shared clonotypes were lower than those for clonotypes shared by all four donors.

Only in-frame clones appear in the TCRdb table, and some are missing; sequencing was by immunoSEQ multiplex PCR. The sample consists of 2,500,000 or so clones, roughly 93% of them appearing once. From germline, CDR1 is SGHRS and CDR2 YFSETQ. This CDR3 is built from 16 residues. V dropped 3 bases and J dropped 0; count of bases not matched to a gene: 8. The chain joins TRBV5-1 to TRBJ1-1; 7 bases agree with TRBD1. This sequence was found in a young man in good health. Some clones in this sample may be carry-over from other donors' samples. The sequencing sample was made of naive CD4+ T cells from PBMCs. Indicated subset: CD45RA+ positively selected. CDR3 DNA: TGCGCCAGCAGCTCGGATAGACAGGGTATGAACACTGAAGCTTTCTTT. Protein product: CASSSDRQGMNTEAFF. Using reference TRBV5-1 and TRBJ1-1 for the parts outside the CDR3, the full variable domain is KAGVTQTPRYLIKTRGQQVTLSCSPISGHRSVSWYQQTPGQGLQFLFEYFSETQRNKGNFPGRFSGRQFSNSRSEMNVSTLELGDSALYLCASSSDRQGMNTEAFFGQGTRLTVV.